These T cell receptor beta chains were read from a single sample in a study of graft-versus-host responses after intestinal transplantation. Antigens for these TCRs are unknown. Measured with immunoSEQ multiplex PCR; TCRdb has only the in-frame clones, and not every one. Altogether approximately 82,000 clones are present, around 93% being singletons, with the ten largest covering around 1.1%. Specimen: unstimulated CD8+ T cells sorted from spleen or lymph node cells, collected before transplant. The receptor set was obtained from a human donor who was the organ donor for an intestinal transplant. Each CDR3 is given with its conserved first and last residue. The order of the fields is J gene, V gene, D gene, clone size, CDR3 DNA, CDR3 protein. The D gene is left open where the match is weak. Size tells how often a clone was seen (once, few, many) or the class of an expanded clone, and some rows leave it out.

J: TRBJ1-1
V: TRBV7-9
D: TRBD1
size: .
DNA: TGTGCCAGCAGCCCCCTACAGGGGTCCCCTATACACTTGAACACTGAAGCTTTCTTT
CDR3: CASSPLQGSPIHLNTEAFF

J: TRBJ2-5
V: TRBV4-1
D: .
size: .
DNA: TGCGCCAGCAGCCAAGTCGGTGTGGAGACCCAGTACTTC
CDR3: CASSQVGVETQYF

J: TRBJ2-1
V: TRBV5-5
D: .
size: .
DNA: TGTGCCAGCAGCTTGGTGCGGCCATCCTACAATGAGCAGTTCTTC
CDR3: CASSLVRPSYNEQFF

J: TRBJ2-7
V: TRBV4-2
D: .
size: .
DNA: TGTGCCAGCAGCCTCACGAGCTCCTACGAGCAGTACTTC
CDR3: CASSLTSSYEQYF

J: TRBJ2-7
V: TRBV4-2
D: TRBD2
size: .
DNA: TGTGCCAGCAGTACTACCGCGGGACTAGGGTCCGGCTCCTACGAGCAGTACTTC
CDR3: CASSTTAGLGSGSYEQYF

J: TRBJ2-5
V: TRBV30
D: .
size: .
DNA: TGTGCCTGGAGTCCCCACCGCCTAGAACAAGAGACCCAGTACTTC
CDR3: CAWSPHRLEQETQYF

J: TRBJ2-1
V: TRBV28
D: .
size: .
DNA: TGTGCCAGCAGTTGGGAAGGGGAAGGGGGTGAGCAGTTCTTC
CDR3: CASSWEGEGGEQFF

J: TRBJ2-7
V: TRBV5-8
D: TRBD2
size: .
DNA: TGTGCCAGCAGCCCAGCGGGATTGTACGAGCAGTACTTC
CDR3: CASSPAGLYEQYF

J: TRBJ2-1
V: TRBV27
D: TRBD2
size: .
DNA: TGTGCCAGCAGTTTGCGGGACTACTACAATGAGCAGTTCTTC
CDR3: CASSLRDYYNEQFF

J: TRBJ2-1
V: TRBV9
D: .
size: .
DNA: TGTGCCAGCACCCTGGGGAGCTCCTACAATGAGCAGTTCTTC
CDR3: CASTLGSSYNEQFF

J: TRBJ2-7
V: TRBV21-1
D: .
size: .
DNA: TGTGCCAGCAGCAAAGGGGACAGGGGGGCCAACGAGCAGTACTTC
CDR3: CASSKGDRGANEQYF

J: TRBJ2-7
V: TRBV27
D: .
size: .
DNA: TGTGCCAGCAGTTTTCAGGCGACCTACGAGCAGTACTTC
CDR3: CASSFQATYEQYF

J: TRBJ2-2
V: TRBV7-2
D: TRBD2
size: .
DNA: TGTGCCAGCAGCTTAGCTCTAAGCCTAAGCGGGAGGACATCTCTCTTCCGGGAGCTGTTTTTT
CDR3: CASSLALSLSGRTSLFRELFF

J: TRBJ2-3
V: TRBV28
D: .
size: .
DNA: TGTGCCAGCAGTTGGACGAGGCTAGCTGGGGATACGCAGTATTTT
CDR3: CASSWTRLAGDTQYF

J: TRBJ1-1
V: TRBV10-3
D: .
size: .
DNA: TGTGCCATCAGTGAGGACTTGGACAGAACGAACACTGAAGCTTTCTTT
CDR3: CAISEDLDRTNTEAFF

J: TRBJ2-5
V: TRBV29-1
D: TRBD2
size: .
DNA: TGCAGCGTCGAAAACCCTAGCGGGGCGCAAGAGACCCAGTACTTC
CDR3: CSVENPSGAQETQYF

J: TRBJ1-2
V: TRBV19
D: .
size: once
DNA: TGTGCCAGTAGTTATGGGCTCGACTATGGCTACACCTTC
CDR3: CASSYGLDYGYTF

J: TRBJ1-5
V: TRBV7-8
D: .
size: .
DNA: TGTGCCAGCAGCCCGCGCGGGGGCAGCTCGGGTCAGCCCCAGCATTTT
CDR3: CASSPRGGSSGQPQHF

J: TRBJ2-5
V: TRBV2
D: .
size: .
DNA: TGTGCCGGGCTTCGGTCGGCGAAAGAGACCCAGTACTTC
CDR3: CAGLRSAKETQYF

J: TRBJ2-7
V: TRBV27
D: TRBD2
size: .
DNA: TGTGCCAGCAGTTCATCCCTAGCGGCCAGAACCTACGAGCAGTACTTC
CDR3: CASSSSLAARTYEQYF

J: TRBJ2-7
V: TRBV5-6
D: TRBD2
size: once
DNA: TGTGCCAGCAGCTTGGCGGGGGGGTCCTACGAGCAGTACTTC
CDR3: CASSLAGGSYEQYF

J: TRBJ2-4
V: TRBV15
D: .
size: .
DNA: TGTGCCACCAGCAGTCCCCGGACAGATCTATCCAAAAACATTCAGTACTTC
CDR3: CATSSPRTDLSKNIQYF

J: TRBJ2-7
V: TRBV7-9
D: TRBD2
size: .
DNA: TGTGCCAGCAGCTTAAGAGGGACTAGCGCCTCCTACGAGCAGTACTTC
CDR3: CASSLRGTSASYEQYF

J: TRBJ2-7
V: TRBV4-2
D: .
size: .
DNA: TGTGCCAGCAGCCAAGATCCCTTATACGAGCAGTACTTC
CDR3: CASSQDPLYEQYF